The 15 T cell receptor beta chains presented below share a single source sample, sequenced in a study of shared clonotypes between healthy human individuals. The assay was immunoSEQ multiplex PCR, and TCRdb's table has in-frame clones only and misses some. Of about 2,500,000 clones in the sample, 90% to 95% were seen once. The source material was naive CD4+ T cells sorted from blood. Subset meaning: CD45RA+ positively selected. Receptor source: a man between 18 and 35 years old in good health.

The gene calls are TRBV10-1 and TRBJ1-1, with a tentative D call TRBD1 (5 bases). The germline V gene encodes CDR1 WNHNN and CDR2 SYGVQD (reference sequence). Trimming shortened V by 4 bases and J by 2 bases, and 11 bases separated the two germline ends. The CDR3 length is 14 residues. The CDR3 sequence: CASSGAGSNTEAFF. The CDR3 nucleotides read TGCGCCAGCAGTGGGGCAGGGAGTAACACTGAAGCTTTCTTT.

The V call is TRBV5-1, the J call TRBJ2-7; the D gene is possibly TRBD1 (6 bases). CDR3 length equals 13 residues. Germline CDR1 is SGHRS and CDR2 is YFSETQ. V was pared by 4 bases and J by 3 bases, with 11 bases between. CDR3 in DNA: TGCGCCAGCAGCCGATCAGGGGACTACGAGCAGTACTTC. This codes for CASSRSGDYEQYF. Together with reference TRBV5-1 and TRBJ2-7, the CDR3 gives the full variable domain: KAGVTQTPRYLIKTRGQQVTLSCSPISGHRSVSWYQQTPGQGLQFLFEYFSETQRNKGNFPGRFSGRQFSNSRSEMNVSTLELGDSALYLCASSRSGDYEQYFGPGTRLTVT.

This sequence joins TRBV6-1 and TRBJ2-1; TRBD1 or TRBD2 may be the D gene (5 bases each). Germline CDR1 MNHNS, CDR2 SASEGT. The CDR3 loop spans 11 amino acids. The ends were cut back, 8 bases at V and 7 bases at J, with 9 bases in the middle. DNA of the CDR3: TGTGCCAGCCGAGGGGTTAATGAGCAGTTCTTC. Protein sequence: CASRGVNEQFF.

The rearrangement uses TRBV6-1 and TRBJ1-3; D is undetermined. The CDR3 runs to 14 residues. V was pared by 11 bases and J by 2 bases, with 16 bases between. CDR1 MNHNS and CDR2 SASEGT come from the germline V gene. The CDR3 nucleotides are TGTGCCTTGGGTGCCCTCAGCCCTGGAAACACCATATATTTT. Translating gives CALGALSPGNTIYF.

This chain joins TRBV7-3 and TRBJ1-2, with TRBD1 matching 8 bases. Germline assignment: CDR1 SGHTA and CDR2 FQGTGA. The CDR3 consists of 14 residues. J lost 9 bases, V lost 5 bases, and 11 bases had no gene match. In DNA form, the CDR3 reads TGTGCCAGCAGCCCCGGACAGGGAGAGGTTAGCTACACCTTC. Translated, it gives CASSPGQGEVSYTF.

The chain couples TRBV6-1 to TRBJ1-1; D unclear. The length of the CDR3 is 13 residues. V dropped 7 bases and J dropped 5 bases, with 14 bases sitting between them. The V gene's germline CDR1 is MNHNS and CDR2 SASEGT. The CDR3: CASNSAAATEAFF. The CDR3 DNA sequence: TGTGCCAGCAACTCGGCAGCGGCGACTGAAGCTTTCTTT.

The chain combines TRBV1 with TRBJ1-5. TRBV1 is given as a pseudogene. The CDR3 has 16 amino acids. The CDR3 DNA is TGCACCAGCAGCCCCAGGACTCCAGGGAGCAATCAGCCCCAGCATTTT. It specifies CTSSPRTPGSNQPQHF.

The chain combines TRBV21-1 with TRBJ1-1. TRBV21-1 is termed a pseudogene. The CDR3 totals 17 residues. CDR3: CASSKVGVLTRNTEAFF. The CDR3, as DNA: TGTGCCAGCAGCAAAGTGGGGGTCTTAACAAGGAACACTGAAGCTTTCTTT.

In this sample, this clone turned up a few times. The V gene is TRBV5-1, the J gene TRBJ2-7; a weak D match, TRBD1 (6 bases). V gave up 2 bases and J gave up 0 bases, with 9 bases separating them. The CDR3 covers 14 residues. The germline V gene encodes CDR1 SGHRS and CDR2 YFSETQ. The CDR3 reads CASSFRGHSYEQYF. The CDR3 DNA is TGCGCCAGCAGCTTCAGGGGCCACTCCTACGAGCAGTACTTC.

This clone occurred once. V is TRBV6-1 and J is TRBJ2-2; 9 nucleotides line up with TRBD1. The CDR3 extends over 17 amino acids. Germline V gene sequence: CDR1 MNHNS, CDR2 SASEGT. Trimming removed 2 bases from V and 5 bases from J; junction bases left unmatched: 9. CDR3: CASSEMGQGRRTGELFF. CDR3 coding DNA: TGTGCCAGCAGTGAAATGGGACAGGGAAGGAGGACCGGGGAGCTGTTTTTT.

The rearrangement joins TRBV4-3 to TRBJ2-7; 8 bases are a match to TRBD2. CDR1 and CDR2 (germline): LGHNA, YSLEER. V shed 1 base, J shed 3 bases, and the junction held 2 bases outside the gene matches. The CDR3 has 14 residues. The CDR3 nucleotides read TGCGCCAGCAGCCAAGGACTAGCGAACTACGAGCAGTACTTC. Amino acids: CASSQGLANYEQYF.

This chain uses TRBV5-1 with TRBJ1-1; D is perhaps TRBD1 (5 bases). This CDR3 spans 16 amino acids. V was clipped by 5 bases and J by 6 bases, with 23 bases between them. CDR1 SGHRS and CDR2 YFSETQ come from the germline V gene. The CDR3 DNA reads TGCGCCAGCAGTCCGTGGGTCGGACAAACGACGTCTGAAGCTTTCTTT. Its protein product is CASSPWVGQTTSEAFF.

The V and J genes are TRBV30 and TRBJ2-1, with 7 positions matching TRBD2. Germline values: CDR1 GTSNPN, CDR2 SVGIG (reference sequence). The CDR3 extends over 15 amino acids. J lost 7 bases, V lost 0 bases, and 9 bases had no gene match. CDR3 protein: CAWSVLGRVRNEQFF. The CDR3, as DNA: TGTGCCTGGAGTGTACTAGGGAGGGTCCGAAATGAGCAGTTCTTC. The complete variable domain, with remaining parts taken from reference TRBV30 and TRBJ2-1, reads SQTIHQWPATLVQPVGSPLSLECTVEGTSNPNLYWYRQAAGRGLQLLFYSVGIGQISSEVPQNLSASRPQDRQFILSSKKLLLSDSGFYLCAWSVLGRVRNEQFFGPGTRLTVL.

This clone was found once. The chain employs TRBV19 and TRBJ2-5, with D possibly being TRBD1 (5 bases). From germline, CDR1 is LNHDA and CDR2 SQIVND (reference sequence). V was clipped by 6 bases and J by 2 bases, with 13 bases between them. The CDR3 consists of 14 residues. The DNA of the CDR3 is TGTGCCAGTAGAAAAGACAGATCTCAAGAGACCCAGTACTTC. Translated, it gives CASRKDRSQETQYF. Variable domain in full (rest from reference TRBV19 and TRBJ2-5): DGGITQSPKYLFRKEGQNVTLSCEQNLNHDAMYWYRQDPGQGLRLIYYSQIVNDFQKGDIAEGYSVSREKKESFPLTVTSAQKNPTAFYLCASRKDRSQETQYFGPGTRLLVL.

The genes are TRBV7-2 and TRBJ2-2, with D perhaps matching TRBD2 (6 bases). This CDR3 is built from 16 residues. V lost 1 base and J 2 bases, leaving 11 bases between the germline ends. Per germline, CDR1 SGHTA and CDR2 FQGNSA. CDR3 sequence reads: CASSLDAGINTGELFF. As DNA, the CDR3 is TGTGCCAGCAGCTTAGATGCGGGAATAAACACCGGGGAGCTGTTTTTT.